The next 5 T cell receptor beta chains were all read from a single sample in a study of glioma-infiltrating T cells. TCR alpha and beta CDR3 regions were amplified from RNA using iRepertoire nested multiplex PCR. TCRdb fed the multiplex PCR reads into MiXCR, producing one record per CDR3 protein. The data contain some 85,000 distinct CDR3 sequences, 20% to 25% of them singletons. The specimen was glioma tissue, nonneoplastic brain tissue, or PBMCs (not recorded which). All receptors come from a human donor with low-grade glioma or glioblastoma, undergoing nonglioma brain surgery, or in good health (not recorded which).

This clonotype has a count of ten or more. The chain links TRBV19 to TRBJ1-1; D remains unclear. Trimming stripped 6 bases from V and 5 bases from J, with 10 bases between. Germline CDR1 reads LNHDA; CDR2 reads SQIVND (reference sequence). This CDR3 is 12 amino acids long. The CDR3 sequence is CASSHLRTEAFF. CDR3 in DNA: TGTGCCAGTAGCCATCTCAGGACTGAAGCTTTCTTT.

The chain employs TRBV19 and TRBJ2-5; the match to TRBD1 covers 7 bases. CDR3 length equals 14 residues. CDR1 is LNHDA and CDR2 is SQIVND in the germline V gene (reference sequence). The junction had 7 bases not matched to a gene; V was cut back by 5 bases and J by 4 bases. The CDR3 DNA reads as TGTGCCAGTAGTCCGGGACAGTGGGTAGAGACCCAGTACTTC. Protein sequence: CASSPGQWVETQYF.

The table lists this clonotype with many counts. The J gene is TRBJ1-3, the V gene TRBV2, with unresolved D. Trimming left V 3 bases short and J 0 bases short, with 9 bases between. CDR1 is SNHLY and CDR2 is FYNNEI in the germline V gene. This CDR3 is built from 15 residues. Written as DNA, the CDR3 is TGTGCCAGCAGTGACCAGGATTTCTCTGGAAACACCATATATTTT. Protein: CASSDQDFSGNTIYF.

This chain joins TRBV29-1 and TRBJ1-1; D possibly corresponds to TRBD1 (5 bases). CDR1 is SQVTM and CDR2 is ANQGSEA in the germline V gene. The CDR3 sequence is 11 residues long. Trimming pared 7 bases from V and 10 bases from J, leaving 16 bases between. CDR3 region: CSASGPQGAFF. As DNA, the CDR3 is TGCAGCGCTTCGGGGCCGCAGGGAGCTTTCTTT. The full variable domain, with the rest looked up from reference TRBV29-1 and TRBJ1-1, is SAVISQKPSRDICQRGTSLTIQCQVDSQVTMMFWYRQQPGQSLTLIATANQGSEATYESGFVIDKFPISRPNLTFSTLTVSNMSPEDSSIYLCSASGPQGAFFGQGTRLTVV.

This clonotype was seen repeatedly, ten times or more. The chain couples TRBV7-9 to TRBJ2-7; D gene uncertain. Germline V gene lookup returns CDR1 SEHNR and CDR2 FQNEAQ (reference sequence). The CDR3 covers 14 residues. Between the trimmed V and J ends, which lost 0 bases and 5 bases, there was a span of 11 bases. CDR3 in amino acids: CASSLAPGLNEQYF. The CDR3 DNA follows: TGTGCCAGCAGCTTAGCCCCGGGTTTAAACGAGCAGTACTTC.